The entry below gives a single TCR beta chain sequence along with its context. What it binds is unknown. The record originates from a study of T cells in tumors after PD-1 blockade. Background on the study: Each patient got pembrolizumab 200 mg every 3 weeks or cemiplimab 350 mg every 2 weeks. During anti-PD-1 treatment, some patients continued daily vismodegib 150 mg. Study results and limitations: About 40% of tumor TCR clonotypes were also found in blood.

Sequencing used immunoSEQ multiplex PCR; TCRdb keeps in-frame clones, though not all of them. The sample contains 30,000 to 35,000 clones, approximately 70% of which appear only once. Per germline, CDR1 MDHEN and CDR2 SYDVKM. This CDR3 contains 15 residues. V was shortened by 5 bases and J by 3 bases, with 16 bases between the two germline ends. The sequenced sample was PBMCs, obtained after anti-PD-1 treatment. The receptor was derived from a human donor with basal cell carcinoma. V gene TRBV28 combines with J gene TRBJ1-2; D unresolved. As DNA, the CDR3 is TGTGCCAGCAGTGCCCTTGGATCTGGCTACTATGGCTACACCTTC. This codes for CASSALGSGYYGYTF.